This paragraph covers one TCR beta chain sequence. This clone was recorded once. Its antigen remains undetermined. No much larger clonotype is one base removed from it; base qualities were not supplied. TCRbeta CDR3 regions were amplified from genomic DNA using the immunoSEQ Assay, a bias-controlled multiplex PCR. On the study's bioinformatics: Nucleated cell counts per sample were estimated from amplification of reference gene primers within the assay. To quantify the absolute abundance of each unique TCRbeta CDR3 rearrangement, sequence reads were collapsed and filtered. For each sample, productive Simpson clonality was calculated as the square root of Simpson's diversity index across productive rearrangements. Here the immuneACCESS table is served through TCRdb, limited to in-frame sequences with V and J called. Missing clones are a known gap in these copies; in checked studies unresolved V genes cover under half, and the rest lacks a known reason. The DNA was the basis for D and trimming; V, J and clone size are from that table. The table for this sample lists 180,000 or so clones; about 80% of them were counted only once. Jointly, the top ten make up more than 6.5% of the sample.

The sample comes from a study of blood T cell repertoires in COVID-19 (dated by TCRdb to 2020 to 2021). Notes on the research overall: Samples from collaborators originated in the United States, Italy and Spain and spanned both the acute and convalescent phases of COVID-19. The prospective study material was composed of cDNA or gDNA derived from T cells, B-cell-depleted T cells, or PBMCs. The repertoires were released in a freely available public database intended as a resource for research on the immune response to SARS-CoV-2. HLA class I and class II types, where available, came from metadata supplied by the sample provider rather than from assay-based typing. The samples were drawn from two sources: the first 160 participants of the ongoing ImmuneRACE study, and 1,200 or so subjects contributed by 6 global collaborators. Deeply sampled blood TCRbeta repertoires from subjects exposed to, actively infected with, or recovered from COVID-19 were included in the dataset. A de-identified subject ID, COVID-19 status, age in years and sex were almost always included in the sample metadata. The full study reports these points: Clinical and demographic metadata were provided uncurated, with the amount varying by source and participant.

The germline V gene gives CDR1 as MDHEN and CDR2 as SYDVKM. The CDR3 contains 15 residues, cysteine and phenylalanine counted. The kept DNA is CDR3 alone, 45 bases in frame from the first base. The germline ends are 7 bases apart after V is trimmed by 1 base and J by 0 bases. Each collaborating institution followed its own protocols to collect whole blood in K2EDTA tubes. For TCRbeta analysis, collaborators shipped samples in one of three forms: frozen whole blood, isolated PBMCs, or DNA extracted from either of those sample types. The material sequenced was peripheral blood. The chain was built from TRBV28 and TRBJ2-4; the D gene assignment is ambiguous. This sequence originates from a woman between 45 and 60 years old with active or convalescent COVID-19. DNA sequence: TGTGCCAGCAGTTTATCAGGCCTAGCCAAAAACATTCAGTACTTC. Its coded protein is CASSLSGLAKNIQYF.